This TCR beta chain was recorded in a study of beta chain features in type 1 diabetes. Whole-study results and caveats: For type 1 diabetes patients, VDJ junctions showed fewer insertions and more deletions.

There are 13 residues in the CDR3. Germline assignment: CDR1 MNHNY and CDR2 SVGAGI (reference sequence). V was pared by 5 bases and J by 7 bases, with 14 bases between. The authors reverse transcribed all of the isolated RNA, so sequencing captured expressed TCRB transcripts. Repertoires were generated with immunoSEQ multiplex PCR, while TCRdb's copy carries only in-frame clones and drops some. Here the sample spans about 340,000 clones, 8% being singletons. A note on this clone: Its antigen is undetermined.

Sequencing was carried out using central memory CD4+ T cells from blood. The gene calls are TRBV6-6 and TRBJ1-2; D remains ambiguous. The source is a woman aged 18-30 years in good health. In DNA form, the CDR3 reads TGTGCCAGCAGTGACGAGGGTTTTCGTGGCTACACCTTC. Amino acid sequence: CASSDEGFRGYTF.